Following are 10 T cell receptor beta chains from one sample sequenced in a study of blood T cells in healthy people across ages. With a J-beta primer mix and a sample-barcoded 5' primer, a second PCR ran roughly 6 to 11 cycles. TCRdb independently ran MiXCR on the 5' RACE reads; one entry per CDR3 protein. The sample includes some 1.8 million distinct CDR3 sequences, 35% to 50% seen only once; the top ten take 23%. Sequencing was performed on blood. The receptors derive from a human donor in good health.

This clonotype was found many times. The J gene is TRBJ2-7, the V gene TRBV7-2, with D tentatively TRBD2 (6 bases). The CDR3 loop spans 15 amino acids. V lost 1 base and J lost 2, with 12 bases in between. CDR1 is SGHTA, CDR2 FQGNSA, per germline. The CDR3 DNA is TGTGCCAGCAGCTTAGGTGGCGGGGCGACCTACGAGCAGTACTTC. This encodes CASSLGGGATYEQYF.

The chain joins TRBV9 to TRBJ2-3; D remains ambiguous. CDR3 length: 14 residues. The germline V gene has CDR1 SGDLS and CDR2 YYNGEE. V lost 4 bases and J lost 4, with 13 bases in between. CDR3 bases: TGTGCCAGCAGCCCTCCCTCCTCGGCAGATACGCAGTATTTT. It translates to CASSPPSSADTQYF. The entire variable domain, with the rest obtained from reference TRBV9 and TRBJ2-3, is as follows: DSGVTQTPKHLITATGQRVTLRCSPRSGDLSVYWYQQSLDQGLQFLIQYYNGEERAKGNILERFSAQQFPDLHSELNLSSLELGDSALYFCASSPPSSADTQYFGPGTRLTVL.

J is TRBJ2-4 and V is TRBV13; tentatively, D is TRBD2 (7 bases). CDR1 is PRHDT and CDR2 is FYEKMQ in the germline V gene (reference sequence). Deletions cut 5 bases from V and 1 base from J, with 15 bases between. CDR3 length: 16 amino acids. CDR3: CASSPAGEGAKNIQYF. The CDR3, as DNA: TGTGCCAGCAGCCCCGCAGGGGAGGGGGCCAAAAACATTCAGTACTTC.

This clonotype was observed a few times. The J gene is TRBJ1-6, the V gene TRBV11-3; the D is unclear. This CDR3 region has 13 residues. Looked up from germline, CDR1 is SGHNT and CDR2 is YENEEA. Trimming took off 3 bases at V and 8 bases at J, with 8 bases between the two ends. The CDR3 DNA is TGTGCCAGCAGCTTGATTACGGATTCACCCCTCCACTTT. Encoded protein: CASSLITDSPLHF.

The CDR3 loop reads CATSSGLQETQYF. The CDR3 DNA sequence: TGTGCCACCAGCAGTGGATTGCAAGAGACCCAGTACTTC. The chain uses TRBV15 and TRBJ2-5; D uncertain. CDR3 length equals 13 residues. Per germline, CDR1 LNHNV and CDR2 YYDKDF (reference sequence). Trimming shortened V by 3 bases and J by 2 bases, and 7 bases separated the two germline ends.

V is TRBV6-2 or TRBV6-3 and J is TRBJ1-5; tentatively, D is TRBD1 (6 bases). The CDR3 is 15 residues long. Germline assignment: CDR1 MNHEY and CDR2 SVGEGT. The V and J ends lost 6 bases and 1 base respectively, with 13 bases between them. The CDR3: CASSRRGGSNQPQHF. The CDR3 DNA reads TGTGCCAGCAGCCGCCGAGGGGGGAGCAATCAGCCCCAGCATTTT.

The table lists this clonotype with a few counts. The chain is built from TRBV11-2 and TRBJ2-6; TRBD2 matches 7 bases. The CDR3 has 14 amino acids. From germline, CDR1 is SGHAT and CDR2 FQNNGV. J gave up 9 bases and V 5 bases, and 7 bases lay outside the gene matches. The CDR3 nucleotides read TGTGCCAGCAGCCCCCGGGGGGTAGGCAACGTCCTGACTTTC. Protein product: CASSPRGVGNVLTF.

The sample holds a few counts of this clonotype. DNA of the CDR3: TGTGCCAGCAGTTACTCAATGGATACGCAGTATTTT. Residues: CASSYSMDTQYF. This chain links TRBV6-6 with TRBJ2-3; no firm D call. The CDR3 extends over 12 amino acids. V was shortened by 0 bases and J by 6 bases, with 4 bases between the two germline ends. The V gene's germline CDR1 is MNHNY and CDR2 SVGAGI (reference sequence).

The chain links TRBV4-3 to TRBJ1-1; possible D gene TRBD1, 5 bases. The germline V gene has CDR1 LGHNA and CDR2 YSLEER. The germline V and J ends were trimmed by 0 bases and 8 bases, with 16 bases remaining between them. The CDR3 consists of 15 residues. Here the CDR3 DNA reads TGCGCCAGCAGCCAAGATAGGGCTTGGGGGAGGGAAGCTTTCTTT. Protein sequence: CASSQDRAWGREAFF.

The J gene is TRBJ1-2, the V gene TRBV4-1; D perhaps matches TRBD1 (5 bases). V lost 0 bases and J 3 bases, leaving 11 bases between the germline ends. The CDR3 contains 15 residues. CDR1 and CDR2 (germline): MGHRA, YSYEKL. In DNA form, the CDR3 reads TGCGCCAGCAGCCAAGATTCCGGACACTACTATGGCTACACCTTC. Encoded protein: CASSQDSGHYYGYTF.